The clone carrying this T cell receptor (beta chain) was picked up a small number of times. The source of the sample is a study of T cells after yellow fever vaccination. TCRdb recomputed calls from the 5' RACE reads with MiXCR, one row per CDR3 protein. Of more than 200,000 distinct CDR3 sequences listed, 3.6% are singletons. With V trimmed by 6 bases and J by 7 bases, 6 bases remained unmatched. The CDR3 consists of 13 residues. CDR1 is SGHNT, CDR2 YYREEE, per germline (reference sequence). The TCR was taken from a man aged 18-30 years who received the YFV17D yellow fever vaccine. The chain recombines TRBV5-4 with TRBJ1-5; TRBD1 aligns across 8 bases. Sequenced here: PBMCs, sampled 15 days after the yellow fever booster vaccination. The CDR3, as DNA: TGTGCCAGCACCTCGACAGGGGAGCAGCCCCAGCATTTT. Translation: CASTSTGEQPQHF.